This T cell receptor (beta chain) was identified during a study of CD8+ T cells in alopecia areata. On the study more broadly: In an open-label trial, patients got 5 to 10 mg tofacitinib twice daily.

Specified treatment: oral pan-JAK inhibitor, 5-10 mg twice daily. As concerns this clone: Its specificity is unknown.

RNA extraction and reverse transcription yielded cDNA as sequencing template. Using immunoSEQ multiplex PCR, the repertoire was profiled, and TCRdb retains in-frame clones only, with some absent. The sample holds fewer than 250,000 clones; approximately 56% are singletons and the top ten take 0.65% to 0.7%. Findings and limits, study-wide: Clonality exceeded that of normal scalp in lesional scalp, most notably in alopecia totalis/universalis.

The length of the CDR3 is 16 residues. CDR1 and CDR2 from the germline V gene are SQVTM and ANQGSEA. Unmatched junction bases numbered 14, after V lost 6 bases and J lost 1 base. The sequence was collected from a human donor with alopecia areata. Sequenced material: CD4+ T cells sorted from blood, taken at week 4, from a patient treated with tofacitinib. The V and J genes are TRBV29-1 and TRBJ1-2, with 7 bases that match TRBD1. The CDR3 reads CSVEPRGQGGNYGYTF. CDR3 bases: TGCAGCGTCGAACCCCGGGGGCAGGGGGGTAACTATGGCTACACCTTC.